A selection of T cell receptor beta chains follows, all from one sample in a study of PD-1 blockade in classical Hodgkin lymphoma. Only in-frame clones appear in the TCRdb table, and some are missing; sequencing was by immunoSEQ multiplex PCR. The repertoire holds about 96,000 clones, with approximately 94% as singletons. The sample here was peripheral blood mononuclear cells (PBMCs), taken before the fourth cycle of nivolumab. These receptors were obtained from a human donor with classical Hodgkin lymphoma. The CDR3 runs from the conserved cysteine through the conserved F or W. A D gene is named only where the DNA matches it firmly. The size entry is marked missing in some rows and otherwise reads once, few, many or a size class.

.	TRBV11-3	.	TRBJ1-1	CASSLAGHPEAFF	TGTGCCAGCAGCTTAGCCGGACACCCAGAAGCTTTCTTT
TRBD2	TRBV7-9	.	TRBJ2-3	CATQRGLADTDTQYF	TGTGCCACCCAACGGGGACTAGCGGACACAGATACGCAGTATTTT
TRBD1	TRBV15	.	TRBJ1-4	CATSRRRTGIEKLFF	TGTGCCACCAGCAGACGGAGGACAGGGATCGAAAAACTGTTTTTT
.	TRBV7-9	.	TRBJ1-1	CASSSGWDTEAFF	TGTGCCAGCAGCTCAGGGTGGGACACTGAAGCTTTCTTT
.	TRBV5-1	.	TRBJ1-2	CASSTQGSNGYTF	TGCGCCAGCAGCACACAGGGTTCGAATGGCTACACCTTC
.	TRBV30	.	TRBJ2-6	CAWRGVSGANVLTF	TGTGCCTGGAGGGGGGTCTCTGGGGCCAACGTCCTGACTTTC
.	TRBV5-1	.	TRBJ2-7	CASSLSARDPYEQYF	TGCGCCAGCAGCTTATCGGCCAGGGACCCCTACGAGCAGTACTTC
TRBD2	TRBV27	.	TRBJ2-7	CASSLRAGLAGGYEQYF	TGTGCCAGCAGTCTCCGTGCTGGGCTAGCGGGGGGCTACGAGCAGTACTTC
TRBD1	TRBV7-7	.	TRBJ2-7	CASSEGTGYEQYF	TGTGCTAGCAGCGAGGGGACAGGATACGAGCAGTACTTC
TRBD1	TRBV9	once	TRBJ1-3	CASSERTGGGNTIYF	TGTGCCAGCAGCGAGCGGACAGGGGGCGGAAACACCATATATTTT
.	TRBV10-3	.	TRBJ2-3	CAISNGRPTDTQYF	TGTGCCATCAGTAATGGGAGGCCCACAGATACGCAGTATTTT
.	TRBV29-1	.	TRBJ2-3	CSVVGGALSGDTQYF	TGCAGCGTTGTGGGGGGGGCCCTCTCGGGAGATACGCAGTATTTT
TRBD2	TRBV7-9	once	TRBJ2-4	CASSPREGRGNIQYF	TGTGCCAGCAGCCCGCGGGAGGGCCGGGGAAACATTCAGTACTTC
.	TRBV7-9	.	TRBJ2-1	CASSLGIRTVWNEQFF	TGTGCCAGCAGCTTAGGTATCCGCACCGTCTGGAATGAGCAGTTCTTC